A selection of T cell receptor beta chains follows, all from one sample in a study of cytomegalovirus exposure and HLA in healthy donors. Only in-frame clones appear in the TCRdb table, and some are missing; sequencing was by immunoSEQ multiplex PCR. The sample has around 69,000 clones, less than 85% seen once. Sequenced sample: PBMCs. The receptors come from a woman in her fifties or sixties in good health and CMV-seropositive. CDR3s leave out the opening cysteine and the closing phenylalanine or tryptophan.

cdr3_length	v_call	j_call	cdr3_aa
14	TRBV27	TRBJ2-1	ASSERGPKSYNEQF
12	TRBV5-1	TRBJ1-2	ASSQGQGGYGYT
12	TRBV7-6	TRBJ2-3	ATTPRGQADTQY
17	TRBV5-1	TRBJ1-4	ASSLVPGDAAGFNEKLF
12	TRBV9	TRBJ2-1	ASSVGTGTHEQF
13	TRBV7-8	TRBJ1-1	ASSLLGTGGHEAF
12	TRBV7-7	TRBJ2-5	ASSFGLDGETQY
13	TRBV27	TRBJ1-6	ASSLRGSYNSPLH
15	TRBV4-1	TRBJ2-5	ASSQDPRDSYQETQY
13	TRBV5-1	TRBJ2-3	ASSFSSGRSDTQY
14	TRBV6-1	TRBJ1-2	ASSEIRGLDFYGYT
12	TRBV6-6	TRBJ1-4	ASSYGDTNEKLF
13	TRBV6-5	TRBJ1-4	ASSGGQGQHEKLF
15	TRBV27	TRBJ1-5	ASSFLEGGGGSQPQH
13	TRBV27	TRBJ1-5	ASSPDSFSNQPQH
13	TRBV7-2	TRBJ2-7	ASSLGEGPIAEQY
14	TRBV7-8	TRBJ1-6	ASSLGGRGYNSPLH
16	TRBV7-9	TRBJ2-2	ASSPNHAQGWITGELF
12	TRBV7-9	TRBJ2-3	ASSRTGDTDTQY
11	TRBV7-2	TRBJ1-4	ASSLAQDEKLF
9	TRBV7-9	TRBJ2-7	ATIQGSEQY
14	TRBV5-5	TRBJ2-5	ASSYTRAGPAETQY
9	TRBV20-1	TRBJ1-4	SANHGEKLF
16	TRBV7-3	TRBJ2-5	ASSLRGPGQGNLETQY
16	TRBV13	TRBJ2-7	ASRGRLAGEITSYEQY
13	TRBV4-3	TRBJ2-7	ASSQIGRVPYEQY
14	TRBV27	TRBJ2-3	ASSLLDRLGTDTQY
11	TRBV29-1	TRBJ1-1	SAHTGGDSEAF
14	TRBV7-9	TRBJ2-4	ASSLAQGGAVNIQY
11	TRBV2	TRBJ2-4	ASSGQGRNIQY
13	TRBV29-1	TRBJ1-2	SVEEAGGNNYGYT
12	TRBV2	TRBJ2-7	ASSGRLAGHEQY
14	TRBV7-2	TRBJ2-7	ASSLRTRQGIYEQY
13	TRBV27	TRBJ1-2	ASSLSGALWYGYT
13	TRBV16	TRBJ1-5	ASSQLAGSNQPQH
14	TRBV28	TRBJ2-7	ASSYRIGTNSYEQY
12	TRBV6-5	TRBJ2-5	ASSTGPRGETQY
9	TRBV7-9	NA	ASSLGPELF